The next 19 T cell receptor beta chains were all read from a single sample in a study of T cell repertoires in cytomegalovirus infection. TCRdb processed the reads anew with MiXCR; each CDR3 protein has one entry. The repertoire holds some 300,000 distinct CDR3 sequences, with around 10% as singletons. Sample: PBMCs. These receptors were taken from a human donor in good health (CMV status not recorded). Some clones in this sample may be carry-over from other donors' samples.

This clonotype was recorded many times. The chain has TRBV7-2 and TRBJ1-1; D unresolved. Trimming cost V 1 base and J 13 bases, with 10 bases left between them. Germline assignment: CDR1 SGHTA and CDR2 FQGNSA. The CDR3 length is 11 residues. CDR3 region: CASSLGVVGFF. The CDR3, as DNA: TGTGCCAGCAGCTTAGGTGTCGTCGGTTTCTTT. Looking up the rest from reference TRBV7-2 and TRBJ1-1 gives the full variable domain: GAGVSQSPSNKVTEKGKDVELRCDPISGHTALYWYRQSLGQGLEFLIYFQGNSAPDKSGLPSDRFSAERTGGSVSTLTIQRTQQEDSAVYLCASSLGVVGFFGQGTRLTVV.

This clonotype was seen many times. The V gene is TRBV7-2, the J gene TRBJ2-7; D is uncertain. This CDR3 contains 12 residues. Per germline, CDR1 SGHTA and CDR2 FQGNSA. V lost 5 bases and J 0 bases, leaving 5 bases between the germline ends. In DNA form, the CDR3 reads TGTGCCAGCAGCCGACCCTCCTACGAGCAGTACTTC. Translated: CASSRPSYEQYF.

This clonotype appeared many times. In nucleotides, the CDR3 is TGCGCCAGCAGCTCCCAAGGGGGGCGAGGGGAGACCCAGTACTTC. Amino acid sequence: CASSSQGGRGETQYF. J is TRBJ2-5 and V is TRBV5-1; the D call may be TRBD1 or TRBD2 (6 bases each). CDR3 size: 15 residues. V lost 3 bases and J lost 5, with 17 bases in between. Germline values: CDR1 SGHRS, CDR2 YFSETQ.

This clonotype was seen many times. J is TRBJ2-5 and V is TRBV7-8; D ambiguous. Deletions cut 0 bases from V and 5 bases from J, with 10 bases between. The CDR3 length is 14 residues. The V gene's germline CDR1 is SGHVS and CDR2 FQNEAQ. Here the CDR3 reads CASSLAREAETQYF. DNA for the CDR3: TGTGCCAGCAGCTTAGCGAGAGAGGCGGAGACCCAGTACTTC. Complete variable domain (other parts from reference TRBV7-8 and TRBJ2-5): GAGVSQSPRYKVAKRGQDVALRCDPISGHVSLFWYQQALGQGPEFLTYFQNEAQLDKSGLPSDRFFAERPEGSVSTLKIQRTQQEDSAVYLCASSLAREAETQYFGPGTRLLVL.

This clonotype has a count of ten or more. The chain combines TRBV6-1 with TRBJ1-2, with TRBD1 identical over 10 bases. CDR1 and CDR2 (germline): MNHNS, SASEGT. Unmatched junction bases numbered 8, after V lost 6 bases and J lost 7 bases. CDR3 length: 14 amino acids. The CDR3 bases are TGTGCCAGCAGATTGGGACAGGGGATTGGTGGCTACACCTTC. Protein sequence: CASRLGQGIGGYTF.

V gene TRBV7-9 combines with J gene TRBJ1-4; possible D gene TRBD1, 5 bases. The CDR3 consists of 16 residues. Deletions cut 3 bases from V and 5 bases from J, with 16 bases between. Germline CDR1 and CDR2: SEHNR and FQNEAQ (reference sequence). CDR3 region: CASSFGAGSGNEKLFF. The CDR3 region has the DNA TGTGCCAGCAGCTTCGGGGCCGGTTCAGGGAATGAAAAACTGTTTTTT.

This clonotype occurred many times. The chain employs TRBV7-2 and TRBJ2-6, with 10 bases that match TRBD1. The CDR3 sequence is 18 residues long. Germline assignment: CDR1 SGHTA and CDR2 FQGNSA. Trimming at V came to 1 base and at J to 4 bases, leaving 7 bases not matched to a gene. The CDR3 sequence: CASSLVGTGATGANVLTF. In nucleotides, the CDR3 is TGTGCCAGCAGCTTAGTCGGGACAGGGGCTACCGGGGCCAACGTCCTGACTTTC.

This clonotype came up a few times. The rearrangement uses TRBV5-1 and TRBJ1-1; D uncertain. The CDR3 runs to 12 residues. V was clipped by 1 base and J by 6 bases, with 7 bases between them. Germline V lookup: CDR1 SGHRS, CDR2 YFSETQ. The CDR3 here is CASSLQASEAFF. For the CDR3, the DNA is TGCGCCAGCAGCTTGCAAGCATCTGAAGCTTTCTTT.

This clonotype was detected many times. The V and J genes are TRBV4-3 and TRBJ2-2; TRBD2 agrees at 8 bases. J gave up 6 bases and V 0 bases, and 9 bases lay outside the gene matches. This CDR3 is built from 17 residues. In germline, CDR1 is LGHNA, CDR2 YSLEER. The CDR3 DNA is TGCGCCAGCAGCCAAGAAGGGGGGACTAGGATATCCGGGGAGCTGTTTTTT. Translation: CASSQEGGTRISGELFF.

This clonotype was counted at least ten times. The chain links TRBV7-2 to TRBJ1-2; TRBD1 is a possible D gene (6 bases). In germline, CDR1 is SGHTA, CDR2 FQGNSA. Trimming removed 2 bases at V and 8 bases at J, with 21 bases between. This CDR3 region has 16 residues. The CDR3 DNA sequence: TGTGCCAGCAGCTTAACTAGTTTCTGGGGGGCGCAAGGCTACACCTTC. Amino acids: CASSLTSFWGAQGYTF.

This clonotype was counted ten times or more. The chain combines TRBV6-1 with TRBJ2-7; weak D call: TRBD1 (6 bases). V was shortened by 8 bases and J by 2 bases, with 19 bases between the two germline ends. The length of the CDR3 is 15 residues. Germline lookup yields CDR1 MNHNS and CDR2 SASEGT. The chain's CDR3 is CASAPLIQGPYEQYF. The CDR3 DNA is TGTGCCAGCGCCCCCCTGATTCAGGGGCCCTACGAGCAGTACTTC.

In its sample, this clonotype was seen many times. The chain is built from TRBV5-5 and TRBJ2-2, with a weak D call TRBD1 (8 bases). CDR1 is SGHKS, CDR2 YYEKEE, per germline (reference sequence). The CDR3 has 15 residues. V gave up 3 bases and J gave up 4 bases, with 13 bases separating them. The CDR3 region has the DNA TGTGCCAGCAGCTCACAGGGGGGGACCACCGGGGAGCTGTTTTTT. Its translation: CASSSQGGTTGELFF.

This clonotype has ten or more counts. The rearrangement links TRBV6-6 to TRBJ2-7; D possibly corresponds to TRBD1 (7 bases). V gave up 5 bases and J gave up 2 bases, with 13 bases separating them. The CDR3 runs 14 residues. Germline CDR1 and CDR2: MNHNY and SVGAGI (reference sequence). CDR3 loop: CASSQQGGAYEQYV. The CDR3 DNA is TGTGCCAGCAGTCAGCAGGGGGGAGCCTACGAGCAGTACGTC.

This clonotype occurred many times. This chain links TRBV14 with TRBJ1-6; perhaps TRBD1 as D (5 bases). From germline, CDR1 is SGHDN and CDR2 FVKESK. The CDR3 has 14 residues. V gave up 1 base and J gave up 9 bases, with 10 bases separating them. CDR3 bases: TGTGCCAGCAGCCAAGTTGTCGGGGGTTCACCCCTCCACTTT. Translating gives CASSQVVGGSPLHF.

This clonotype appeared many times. The CDR3 spells CASSFLSTGNTIYF. Written as DNA, the CDR3 is TGTGCCAGCAGTTTCCTCTCCACTGGAAACACCATATATTTT. This chain uses TRBV28 with TRBJ1-3, with no clear D. V lost 3 bases and J lost 2, with 8 bases in between. The CDR3 totals 14 residues. Looked up from germline, CDR1 is MDHEN and CDR2 is SYDVKM.

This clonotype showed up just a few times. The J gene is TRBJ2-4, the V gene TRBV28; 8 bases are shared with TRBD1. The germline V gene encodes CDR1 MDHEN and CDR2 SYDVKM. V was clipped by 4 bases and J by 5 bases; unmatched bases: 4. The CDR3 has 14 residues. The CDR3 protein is CASSYTGGQNIQYF. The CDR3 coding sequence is TGTGCCAGCAGTTACACAGGGGGTCAAAACATTCAGTACTTC.

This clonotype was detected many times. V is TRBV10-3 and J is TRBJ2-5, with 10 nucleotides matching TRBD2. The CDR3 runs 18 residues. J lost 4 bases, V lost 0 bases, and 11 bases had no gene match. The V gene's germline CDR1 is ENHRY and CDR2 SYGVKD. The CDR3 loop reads CAISESGASGGLTETQYF. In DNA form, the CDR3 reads TGTGCCATCAGTGAGTCTGGGGCTAGCGGGGGACTTACAGAGACCCAGTACTTC.

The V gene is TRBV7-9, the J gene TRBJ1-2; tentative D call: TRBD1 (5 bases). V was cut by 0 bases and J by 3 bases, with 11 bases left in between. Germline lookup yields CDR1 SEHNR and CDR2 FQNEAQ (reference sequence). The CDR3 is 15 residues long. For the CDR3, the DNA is TGTGCCAGCAGCTTAGCGGGGGGGAACTACTATGGCTACACCTTC. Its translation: CASSLAGGNYYGYTF. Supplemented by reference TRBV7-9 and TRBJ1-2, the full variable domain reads DTGVSQNPRHKITKRGQNVTFRCDPISEHNRLYWYRQTLGQGPEFLTYFQNEAQLEKSRLLSDRFSAERPKGSFSTLEIQRTEQGDSAMYLCASSLAGGNYYGYTFGSGTRLTVV.

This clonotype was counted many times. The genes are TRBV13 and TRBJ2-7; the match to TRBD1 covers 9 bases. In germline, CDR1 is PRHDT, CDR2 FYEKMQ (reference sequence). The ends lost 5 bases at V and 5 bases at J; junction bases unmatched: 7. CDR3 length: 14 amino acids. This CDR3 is CASSPQGQGNEQYF. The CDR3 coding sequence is TGTGCCAGCAGCCCCCAGGGACAGGGTAACGAGCAGTACTTC.